One sample yielded the 20 T cell receptor beta chains listed below, sequenced in a study of shared T cell receptors in the human thymus. Profiling relied on immunoSEQ multiplex PCR, and the TCRdb table lists in-frame clones only, not all of them. Of roughly 660,000 clones listed, roughly 88% are singletons. The same sample was also studied in work on human thymus T cells.

Source material: thymocytes. The receptors were gathered from a boy less than two years old with a congenital heart defect.

V gene TRBV18 combines with J gene TRBJ2-7; maybe TRBD1 (6 bases). The CDR3 loop spans 17 amino acids. The germline V and J ends were trimmed by 1 base and 7 bases, with 23 bases remaining between them. Germline V lookup: CDR1 KGHSH, CDR2 LQKENI. DNA for the CDR3: TGTGCCAGCTCACCACAACCCCTCAAAGCAGGGGCAGGGGAGCAGTACTTC. Its translation is CASSPQPLKAGAGEQYF.

The chain combines TRBV7-9 with TRBJ2-3; 7 nucleotides align to TRBD2. Germline assignment: CDR1 SEHNR and CDR2 FQNEAQ (reference sequence). The CDR3 runs to 17 residues. The V gene end was trimmed by 2 bases and the J gene end by 1 base; junction bases not matched to a gene: 9. CDR3 nucleotides: TGTGCCAGCAGCTTATCACGGACGGGAGGCGGCACAGATACGCAGTATTTT. Encoded protein: CASSLSRTGGGTDTQYF.

The V and J genes are TRBV7-8 and TRBJ2-5; 7 positions agree with TRBD1. Germline V gene data show CDR1 as SGHVS and CDR2 as FQNEAQ. Trimming took 5 bases from V and 5 from J; bases not matched to a gene: 8. This CDR3 spans 14 amino acids. The CDR3 spells CASSPNFRGETQYF. The CDR3 DNA follows: TGTGCCAGCAGCCCCAACTTCAGGGGGGAGACCCAGTACTTC.

This clone was observed once. This sequence joins TRBV10-3 and TRBJ2-1, with 15 bases identical to TRBD2. Germline CDR1 is ENHRY and CDR2 is SYGVKD. CDR3 length: 16 amino acids. J was trimmed by 5 bases and V by 3 bases; bases with no gene match: 2. CDR3 DNA sequence: TGTGCCATCAGTGAAGGACTAGCGGGAGGGGACAATGAGCAGTTCTTC. Translated: CAISEGLAGGDNEQFF.

This chain connects TRBV4-1 to TRBJ2-7; TRBD2 matches at 7 bases. From germline, CDR1 is MGHRA and CDR2 YSYEKL. The V and J ends lost 0 bases and 2 bases, in that order; junction bases with no gene match: 4. CDR3 size: 15 residues. The CDR3 DNA is TGCGCCAGCAGCCAAGAGACTAGCCGAGCCTACGAGCAGTACTTC. It translates to CASSQETSRAYEQYF.

This rearrangement joins TRBV4-3 to TRBJ2-7, with 7 bases matching TRBD2. V trimming: 4 bases; J trimming: 2 bases; junction bases outside the gene matches: 5. CDR3 length: 14 amino acids. Germline V gene data show CDR1 as LGHNA and CDR2 as YSLEER. The CDR3 coding sequence is TGCGCCAGCAGCCTTTATAGCGGGCCCTACGAGCAGTACTTC. Protein: CASSLYSGPYEQYF.

This clone was observed a few times. This rearrangement joins TRBV2 to TRBJ2-5; the match to TRBD2 covers 11 bases. Looked up from germline, CDR1 is SNHLY and CDR2 is FYNNEI. Trimming cost V 6 bases and J 4 bases; bases outside gene matches: 7. The CDR3 spans 15 residues. CDR3 residues: CASSARLAGGETQYF. CDR3 DNA: TGTGCCAGCAGCGCCCGGCTAGCGGGAGGAGAGACCCAGTACTTC.

The chain couples TRBV28 to TRBJ2-3; 8 bases agree with TRBD1. Looked up from germline, CDR1 is MDHEN and CDR2 is SYDVKM. Unmatched junction bases numbered 1, after V lost 2 bases and J lost 3 bases. CDR3 length equals 14 residues. CDR3 amino acids: CASSLQGATDTQYF. The CDR3 bases are TGTGCCAGCAGTTTACAGGGGGCTACAGATACGCAGTATTTT. The full variable domain, its missing parts supplied by reference TRBV28 and TRBJ2-3, is DVKVTQSSRYLVKRTGEKVFLECVQDMDHENMFWYRQDPGLGLRLIYFSYDVKMKEKGDIPEGYSVSREKKERFSLILESASTNQTSMYLCASSLQGATDTQYFGPGTRLTVL.

This chain links TRBV30 with TRBJ2-7; 16 nucleotides align to TRBD2. CDR1 and CDR2 from the germline V gene are GTSNPN and SVGIG (reference sequence). The trim removed 7 bases at V and 7 bases at J, leaving 16 bases unmatched. This CDR3 contains 17 residues. CDR3 amino acids: CASGPEPGLAGGREQYF. The CDR3 DNA is TGTGCCTCCGGCCCCGAACCGGGACTAGCGGGAGGGAGGGAGCAGTACTTC.

This clone occurred a few times. This chain uses TRBV19 with TRBJ1-5; D remains unclear. The CDR3 covers 13 residues. V gave up 3 bases and J gave up 4 bases, with 7 bases separating them. Germline CDR1 reads LNHDA; CDR2 reads SQIVND (reference sequence). The CDR3 loop reads CASSMEENQPQHF. CDR3 coding DNA: TGTGCCAGTAGTATGGAGGAGAATCAGCCCCAGCATTTT. The full variable domain, with the rest looked up from reference TRBV19 and TRBJ1-5, is DGGITQSPKYLFRKEGQNVTLSCEQNLNHDAMYWYRQDPGQGLRLIYYSQIVNDFQKGDIAEGYSVSREKKESFPLTVTSAQKNPTAFYLCASSMEENQPQHFGDGTRLSIL.

The V gene is TRBV7-9, the J gene TRBJ2-7, with D tentatively TRBD2 (6 bases). Per the germline V gene, CDR1 is SEHNR and CDR2 is FQNEAQ (reference sequence). V lost 5 bases to trimming and J lost 7 bases, with 6 bases between them. There are 10 residues in the CDR3. This CDR3 reads CASSAGEQYF. The CDR3 nucleotides are TGTGCCAGCAGCGCGGGGGAGCAGTACTTC.

This clone was seen a handful of times. V and J are TRBV28 and TRBJ1-5, with 7 bases fitting TRBD1. Germline V gene sequence: CDR1 MDHEN, CDR2 SYDVKM. The CDR3 has 18 residues. J was trimmed by 0 bases and V by 5 bases; bases with no gene match: 13. For the CDR3, the DNA is TGTGCCAGCAGTGCCCGGGGGACAGATGAATATAGCAATCAGCCCCAGCATTTT. It yields the protein CASSARGTDEYSNQPQHF.

The V and J genes are TRBV30 and TRBJ2-7, with 9 bases lining up with TRBD1. With V trimmed by 6 bases and J by 3 bases, 3 bases remained unmatched. The CDR3 length is 12 residues. CDR1 is GTSNPN, CDR2 SVGIG, per germline (reference sequence). The DNA of the CDR3 is TGTGCCTGTCACAGGGGGCACTACGAGCAGTACTTC. It encodes CACHRGHYEQYF. Full variable domain (missing parts from reference TRBV30 and TRBJ2-7): SQTIHQWPATLVQPVGSPLSLECTVEGTSNPNLYWYRQAAGRGLQLLFYSVGIGQISSEVPQNLSASRPQDRQFILSSKKLLLSDSGFYLCACHRGHYEQYFGPGTRLTVT.

The gene calls are TRBV6-5 and TRBJ2-5; D not resolved. Germline CDR1 is MNHEY and CDR2 is SVGAGI. V dropped 7 bases and J dropped 2 bases, with 11 bases sitting between them. The CDR3 consists of 13 residues. CDR3 DNA: TGTGCCAGCACCGACGGGTGGCAAGAGACCCAGTACTTC. Its protein is CASTDGWQETQYF.

The chain links TRBV28 to TRBJ2-5; TRBD2 aligns across 7 bases. Germline CDR1 is MDHEN and CDR2 is SYDVKM. There are 17 residues in the CDR3. J was trimmed by 0 bases and V by 7 bases; bases with no gene match: 14. In DNA form, the CDR3 reads TGTGCCAGCACTCGAACCGGGACTAAGAGGGACCAAGAGACCCAGTACTTC. Translation gives CASTRTGTKRDQETQYF.

The chain joins TRBV11-3 to TRBJ2-7, with 11 bases aligning to TRBD2. Germline CDR1 reads SGHNT; CDR2 reads YENEEA. The CDR3 is made up of 15 amino acids. V dropped 6 bases and J dropped 1; count of bases not matched to a gene: 5. CDR3 bases: TGTGCCAGCAGTATAGCGGGAGGGAGGTCCTACGAGCAGTACTTC. Amino acid sequence: CASSIAGGRSYEQYF.

This chain uses TRBV9 with TRBJ2-5, with D perhaps TRBD2 (6 bases). The ends were cut back, 4 bases at V and 1 base at J, with 14 bases in the middle. Germline V gene sequence: CDR1 SGDLS, CDR2 YYNGEE. The CDR3 contains 15 residues. The CDR3 here is CASSSSGVLQETQYF. The DNA of the CDR3 is TGTGCCAGCAGCTCCTCGGGGGTGCTCCAAGAGACCCAGTACTTC.

The chain joins TRBV4-2 to TRBJ2-7; tentative D call: TRBD2 (6 bases). CDR3 length: 14 residues. Germline lookup yields CDR1 LGHNA and CDR2 YNFKEQ. The ends were cut back, 0 bases at V and 3 bases at J, with 9 bases in the middle. The CDR3 DNA follows: TGTGCCAGCAGCCAAGAACGGGACTTCTACGAGCAGTACTTC. Translated, it gives CASSQERDFYEQYF.

The chain combines TRBV4-2 with TRBJ1-2, with 7 bases lining up with TRBD1. CDR1 LGHNA and CDR2 YNFKEQ come from the germline V gene. The CDR3 contains 14 residues. V dropped 4 bases and J dropped 3; count of bases not matched to a gene: 5. As DNA, the CDR3 is TGTGCCAGCAGCCGAGGGGGCGCGGACTATGGCTACACCTTC. Residues: CASSRGGADYGYTF.

About this clone: In the same sample, other DNA sequences code for this CDR3. The chain has TRBV7-9 and TRBJ2-7, with TRBD1 identical over 10 bases. Trimming at V came to 5 bases and at J to 2 bases, leaving 6 bases not matched to a gene. The CDR3 runs to 15 residues. Germline values: CDR1 SEHNR, CDR2 FQNEAQ (reference sequence). In DNA form, the CDR3 reads TGTGCCAGCAGCCGCGGACAGGGGGTGACCTACGAGCAGTACTTC. Residues: CASSRGQGVTYEQYF.